This paragraph reports one TCR beta chain. These data originate in a study of blood T cell repertoires in COVID-19. Seattle-derived patients entered the study during active infection and were followed longitudinally. Clones were read by immunoSEQ multiplex PCR, and TCRdb kept only the in-frame ones, dropping some. This sample has roughly 150,000 clones; 80% to 90% occur once, and the top ten carry roughly 5.4%. The sequenced sample was peripheral blood. The origin of this receptor is a woman aged 50 to 60 with COVID-19, enrolled during active disease.

For the CDR3, the DNA is TGCGCCAGCAGTCAATGGGCAGGAAACATTCAGTACTTC. This translates into CASSQWAGNIQYF. The rearrangement uses TRBV23-1 and TRBJ2-4; D not certain. TRBV23-1 is annotated as an ORF whose role is uncertain. This CDR3 region has 13 residues. Trimming took 1 base from V and 6 from J, leaving 7 bases between them.